One sample yielded the 17 T cell receptor beta chains listed below, sequenced in a study of blood T cell repertoires in COVID-19. TCRdb keeps only in-frame clones here, not all; method: immunoSEQ multiplex PCR. The repertoire has around 80,000 clones, approximately 83% of them found once; the top ten carry 9% to 10%. The sequenced material came from peripheral blood. These receptors were obtained from a human donor in a cohort sampled during active COVID-19.

V gene TRBV5-1 combines with J gene TRBJ1-2; D remains ambiguous. Germline V CDR1 and CDR2: SGHRS, YFSETQ. This CDR3 has 14 residues. V dropped 0 bases and J dropped 0 bases, with 6 bases sitting between them. The CDR3 coding sequence is TGCGCCAGCAGCTTGGACACAGCTAACTATGGCTACACCTTC. Translated, it gives CASSLDTANYGYTF. Full variable domain (outside the CDR3, taken from reference TRBV5-1 and TRBJ1-2): KAGVTQTPRYLIKTRGQQVTLSCSPISGHRSVSWYQQTPGQGLQFLFEYFSETQRNKGNFPGRFSGRQFSNSRSEMNVSTLELGDSALYLCASSLDTANYGYTFGSGTRLTVV.

This clone was seen a few times. V and J are TRBV28 and TRBJ1-2; TRBD1 might be the D (6 bases). Trimming removed 6 bases from V and 8 bases from J, with 10 bases in between. Germline CDR1 MDHEN, CDR2 SYDVKM. The CDR3 extends over 11 amino acids. The CDR3 nucleotides read TGTGCCAGCAGCCACAGGGTCGGCTACACCTTC. Encoded protein: CASSHRVGYTF.

This clone appeared a few times. The rearrangement joins TRBV18 to TRBJ2-3, with a weak D call TRBD2 (5 bases). CDR3 size: 13 residues. The germline V and J ends were trimmed by 4 bases and 4 bases, with 9 bases remaining between them. CDR1 is KGHSH and CDR2 is LQKENI in the germline V gene. In DNA form, the CDR3 reads TGTGCCAGCTCACGTCGGAGGCCAGATACGCAGTATTTT. Its protein is CASSRRRPDTQYF.

V is TRBV19 and J is TRBJ2-3, with D perhaps matching TRBD2 (5 bases). The ends were cut back, 4 bases at V and 3 bases at J, with 11 bases in the middle. CDR1 LNHDA and CDR2 SQIVND come from the germline V gene (reference sequence). This CDR3 is 14 amino acids long. This CDR3 reads CASSTTPGTDTQYF. In DNA form, the CDR3 reads TGTGCCAGTAGTACCACCCCGGGGACAGATACGCAGTATTTT.

The rearrangement joins TRBV28 to TRBJ2-5, with 14 bases fitting TRBD2. The CDR3 covers 15 residues. Germline V gene data show CDR1 as MDHEN and CDR2 as SYDVKM. V was clipped by 6 bases and J by 9 bases; unmatched bases: 9. This CDR3 is CASSRLAGGQRAQYF. CDR3 in DNA: TGTGCCAGCAGCCGACTAGCGGGAGGGCAGAGGGCCCAGTACTTC. Looking up the rest from reference TRBV28 and TRBJ2-5 gives the full variable domain: DVKVTQSSRYLVKRTGEKVFLECVQDMDHENMFWYRQDPGLGLRLIYFSYDVKMKEKGDIPEGYSVSREKKERFSLILESASTNQTSMYLCASSRLAGGQRAQYFGPGTRLLVL.

Written as DNA, the CDR3 is TGTGCCAGCAGCCCGACAGGTTACACTGAAGCTTTCTTT. It specifies CASSPTGYTEAFF. J is TRBJ1-1 and V is TRBV12-3 or TRBV12-4; D is perhaps TRBD1 (6 bases). V was clipped by 6 bases and J by 3 bases, with 11 bases between them. The CDR3 runs 13 residues.

The V and J genes are TRBV11-3 and TRBJ2-7; D possibly corresponds to TRBD1 (6 bases). V lost 0 bases and J 5 bases, leaving 14 bases between the germline ends. This CDR3 comprises 15 residues. Germline lookup yields CDR1 SGHNT and CDR2 YENEEA. The DNA for the CDR3 is TGTGCCAGCAGCTTAGAGGGCAGGGGAATCAACGAGCAGTACTTC. Its protein is CASSLEGRGINEQYF. The variable domain in full, completed from reference TRBV11-3 and TRBJ2-7, reads EAGVVQSPRYKIIEKKQPVAFWCNPISGHNTLYWYLQNLGQGPELLIRYENEEAVDDSQLPKDRFSAERLKGVDSTLKIQPAELGDSAVYLCASSLEGRGINEQYFGPGTRLTVT.

J is TRBJ2-1 and V is TRBV6-5; 11 bases agree with TRBD2. CDR1 is MNHEY, CDR2 SVGAGI, per germline. The V segment lost 6 bases and the J segment 9 bases; nucleotides outside the gene matches: 10. The CDR3 is 15 amino acids. CDR3 coding DNA: TGTGCCAGCAGCGGTACTAGCGGGGGAATTGGTGAGCAGTTCTTC. Amino acids: CASSGTSGGIGEQFF.

Comments on this clone: The junction shows a germline mismatch at one end, possibly a read error. CDR3 region: CASRDPQRTSSF. The DNA of the CDR3 is TGTGCCAGCAGGGATCCCCAGCGGACCTCGTCTTTC. The chain carries TRBV2 and TRBJ2-7, with D possibly being TRBD2 (5 bases). The CDR3 covers 12 residues. Germline V lookup: CDR1 SNHLY, CDR2 FYNNEI.

The V gene is TRBV3-1 (or the pseudogene TRBV3-2), the J gene TRBJ2-1; 9 bases are shared with TRBD2. After removal of 4 bases from V and 4 bases from J, the junction contained 5 bases not matched to a gene. CDR1 and CDR2 (germline): LGHDT, YNNKEL (reference sequence). The CDR3 has 15 amino acids. The CDR3 sequence is CASSPSGGIYNEQFF. The CDR3 nucleotides are TGTGCCAGCAGCCCCAGCGGGGGGATTTACAATGAGCAGTTCTTC.

CDR3 nucleotides: TGTGCCAGCAGTTCCCAGGGGAGAGAAACTGAAGCTTTCTTT. Residues: CASSSQGRETEAFF. The V call is TRBV6-5, the J call TRBJ1-1; possibly TRBD1 for D (6 bases). CDR3 size: 14 residues. Germline V gene lookup returns CDR1 MNHEY and CDR2 SVGAGI. The V end lost 4 bases, the J end lost 5 bases, and 14 bases lay between the germline ends.

V and J are TRBV6-6 and TRBJ2-1, with D tentatively TRBD1 (6 bases). Germline-derived CDR1 and CDR2 are MNHNY and SVGAGI (reference sequence). Trimming removed 5 bases from V and 10 bases from J, with 24 bases in between. This CDR3 has 16 residues. In DNA form, the CDR3 reads TGTGCCAGCAGTCGAGTAGGGACATCATGGGCAAGCGAGCAGTTCTTC. Its translation: CASSRVGTSWASEQFF.

In its sample, this clone was seen once. The rearrangement links TRBV18 to TRBJ1-5; TRBD1 aligns across 8 bases. V gave up 3 bases and J gave up 6 bases; unmatched junction bases: 19. The CDR3 spans 19 residues. Per germline, CDR1 KGHSH and CDR2 LQKENI. The CDR3 is CASSPYRERQGIKGQPQHF. CDR3 sequence (DNA): TGTGCCAGCTCACCCTATAGAGAGAGACAGGGGATAAAGGGTCAGCCCCAGCATTTT. Full variable domain (missing parts from reference TRBV18 and TRBJ1-5): NAGVMQNPRHLVRRRGQEARLRCSPMKGHSHVYWYRQLPEEGLKFMVYLQKENIIDESGMPKERFSAEFPKEGPSILRIQQVVRGDSAAYFCASSPYRERQGIKGQPQHFGDGTRLSIL.

The chain is built from TRBV30 and TRBJ1-1; D gene unclear. This CDR3 contains 12 residues. Trimming took off 4 bases at V and 1 base at J, with 7 bases between the two ends. Looked up from germline, CDR1 is GTSNPN and CDR2 is SVGIG (reference sequence). The CDR3 nucleotides are TGTGCCTGGACAAGAGAGAACACTGAAGCTTTCTTT. Its protein is CAWTRENTEAFF.

The rearrangement links TRBV5-1 to TRBJ2-2, with 10 bases lining up with TRBD2. The CDR3 is 16 amino acids. Germline values: CDR1 SGHRS, CDR2 YFSETQ. Trimming cost V 0 bases and J 6 bases; bases outside gene matches: 5. CDR3 in amino acids: CASSLGTSGISGELFF. The CDR3, as DNA: TGCGCCAGCAGCTTGGGTACTAGCGGGATCTCCGGGGAGCTGTTTTTT.

The chain has TRBV5-1 and TRBJ2-2, with D possibly being TRBD1 (6 bases). V lost 4 bases and J 4 bases, leaving 11 bases between the germline ends. Germline lookup yields CDR1 SGHRS and CDR2 YFSETQ. There are 14 residues in the CDR3. The chain's CDR3 is CASSLGQITGELFF. The CDR3 DNA reads TGCGCCAGCAGCCTCGGACAGATCACCGGGGAGCTGTTTTTT.

The chain uses TRBV6-2 or TRBV6-3 and TRBJ2-6, with 10 bases aligning to TRBD1. The CDR3 totals 18 residues. V shed 0 bases, J shed 1 base, and the junction held 3 bases outside the gene matches. In germline, CDR1 is MNHEY, CDR2 SVGEGT. The CDR3 region is CASSYSPGQGSGANVLTF. The CDR3 nucleotides read TGTGCCAGCAGTTACTCGCCGGGACAGGGGTCTGGGGCCAACGTCCTGACTTTC.